Each of the 7 T cell receptor beta chains below was sequenced from the same sample in a study of T-cell reconstitution after alpha-beta-depleted transplantation in children. Unique molecular identifiers were incorporated during preparation of the TCRbeta library. MiXCR was run by TCRdb on the PCR reads, yielding one entry per CDR3 protein. The sample holds some 550,000 distinct CDR3 sequences; 15% to 20% are singletons and the top ten take roughly 3.3%. The sequences come from PBMCs from the stem cell graft donor, collected from the stem cell graft. All receptors come from a human donor who donated a stem cell graft to a child with acute lymphoblastic leukemia.

The sample holds many counts of this clonotype. The chain couples TRBV27 to TRBJ1-1, with unresolved D. CDR3 length: 14 residues. V lost 2 bases and J 0 bases, leaving 7 bases between the germline ends. Germline V CDR1 and CDR2: MNHEY, SMNVEV (reference sequence). The CDR3, as DNA: TGTGCCAGCAGTTTAGGGGAGATGAACACTGAAGCTTTCTTT. Translation: CASSLGEMNTEAFF.

The chain combines TRBV5-5 with TRBJ2-1; D gene unclear. Trimming removed 4 bases at V and 7 bases at J, with 9 bases between. Germline values: CDR1 SGHKS, CDR2 YYEKEE (reference sequence). CDR3 length: 12 amino acids. The CDR3 region is CASSTIVNEQFF. The CDR3 bases are TGTGCCAGCAGCACCATCGTAAATGAGCAGTTCTTC.

The chain links TRBV6-1 to TRBJ2-7; D assignment may be TRBD1 or TRBD2 (5 bases each). Looked up from germline, CDR1 is MNHNS and CDR2 is SASEGT. The CDR3 contains 15 residues. Deletions cut 6 bases from V and 3 bases from J, with 18 bases between. The CDR3 bases are TGTGCCAGCAGCCCCAGGGAGCCATACAACTACGAGCAGTACTTC. Protein: CASSPREPYNYEQYF.

This chain uses TRBV12-3 or TRBV12-4 with TRBJ2-1, with D hard to call. CDR3 length equals 16 residues. The germline V and J ends were trimmed by 2 bases and 0 bases, with 11 bases remaining between them. CDR3 DNA sequence: TGTGCCAGCAGTTTAAAGAGCGTGCTCTCCTACAATGAGCAGTTCTTC. The encoded protein is CASSLKSVLSYNEQFF.

This clonotype was recorded many times. V gene TRBV6-5 combines with J gene TRBJ2-7, with D hard to call. Germline V gene data show CDR1 as MNHEY and CDR2 as SVGAGI. The CDR3 runs to 12 residues. Trimming took 6 bases from V and 3 from J, leaving 9 bases between them. The CDR3 coding sequence is TGTGCCAGCAGCCGGTCGGGCTACGAGCAGTACTTC. Translating gives CASSRSGYEQYF.

The chain recombines TRBV27 with TRBJ2-1; 8 bases are a match to TRBD1. The length of the CDR3 is 14 residues. J lost 8 bases, V lost 5 bases, and 8 bases had no gene match. CDR1 is MNHEY, CDR2 SMNVEV, per germline (reference sequence). CDR3 bases: TGTGCCAGCAGTCCCACACAGGGGGGAGATGAGCAGTTCTTC. Its translation is CASSPTQGGDEQFF.

This clonotype has just a few counts. CDR3 residues: CASSIRQFYQPQHF. The CDR3 DNA follows: TGTGCCAGTAGTATAAGGCAGTTTTATCAGCCCCAGCATTTT. The chain couples TRBV19 to TRBJ1-5, with D unclear. Germline loops: CDR1 LNHDA, CDR2 SQIVND (reference sequence). The CDR3 loop spans 14 amino acids. Trimming removed 2 bases at V and 5 bases at J, with 10 bases between.